These T cell receptor beta chains were read from a single sample in a study of blood T cell repertoires in COVID-19. This table comes from immunoSEQ multiplex PCR, and its TCRdb copy is limited to in-frame clones, with some not included. There are roughly 360,000 clones in the sample; roughly four fifths occur only once, and about 5.4% lies in the top ten. Sequencing was performed on PBMCs or T cells enriched from blood (not recorded which). The source is a woman aged 50 to 60 who had recovered from COVID-19. Both conserved end residues are part of each CDR3. Each record gives: CDR3 protein, CDR3 DNA, clone size, J gene, D gene, V gene. A D gene is named only where the DNA matches it firmly. Rows may omit the clone size; those that give it use once, few, many or a size class.

CASSGQSNNYGYTF TGTGCCAGCAGCGGACAGTCGAATAACTATGGCTACACCTTC . TRBJ1-2 . TRBV7-8
CASSSTGLNTGELFF TGTGCCAGCAGCTCGACAGGACTGAACACCGGGGAGCTGTTTTTT . TRBJ2-2 . TRBV11-3
CASGHRVGTDTQYF TGTGCTAGTGGTCACAGGGTGGGTACAGATACGCAGTATTTT once TRBJ2-3 . TRBV12-5
CASSARGVGGYTF TGCGCCAGCAGCGCCAGGGGAGTTGGGGGCTACACCTTC . TRBJ1-2 . TRBV5-1
CASSQASGLANQPQHF TGTGCCAGCAGCCAAGCGTCAGGGTTGGCCAATCAGCCCCAGCATTTT . TRBJ1-5 . TRBV4-2
CASSPYRELWTEAFF TGTGCCAGCAGCCCTTACAGGGAGCTTTGGACTGAAGCTTTCTTT . TRBJ1-1 . TRBV9
CASSLNSEPGRYGYTF TGTGCCAGCAGCCTTAACTCGGAGCCAGGGAGGTATGGCTACACCTTC once TRBJ1-2 . TRBV5-6
CASSPLGTLQETQYF TGTGCCAGCAGCCCACTCGGGACTTTACAAGAGACCCAGTACTTC . TRBJ2-5 . TRBV11-2
CASSSQSSGSSYNEQFF TGTGCCAGCAGCTCACAGTCTAGCGGGAGCTCCTACAATGAGCAGTTCTTC . TRBJ2-1 TRBD2 TRBV7-3
CASSQDSSGQLFF TGTGCCAGCAGCCAAGACAGTTCAGGTCAACTGTTTTTT . TRBJ1-4 . TRBV3-1/TRBV3-2
CASSLMTTGQRTEAFF TGTGCCAGCAGTCTCATGACGACAGGGCAGCGCACTGAAGCTTTCTTT . TRBJ1-1 TRBD1 TRBV28
CASRTDRGSYGYTF TGTGCCAGCAGAACCGACAGGGGATCCTATGGCTACACCTTC once TRBJ1-2 TRBD1 TRBV7-2
CASSVAPGLAYNEQFF TGTGCCAGCAGCGTAGCTCCGGGACTAGCTTACAATGAGCAGTTCTTC . TRBJ2-1 TRBD2 TRBV9
CASSLHGQGAYQPQHF TGTGCCAGCAGTTTACACGGACAGGGGGCGTATCAGCCCCAGCATTTT . TRBJ1-5 TRBD1 TRBV28
CASSRGQGAGGYTF TGTGCCAGCAGCAGGGGACAGGGGGCCGGGGGCTACACCTTC . TRBJ1-2 TRBD1 TRBV5-8